This T cell receptor beta chain was captured in a study of cytomegalovirus exposure and HLA in healthy donors. The CDR3 length is 12 residues. The V and J ends lost 6 bases and 3 bases, in that order; junction bases with no gene match: 5. Germline CDR1 is SQVTM and CDR2 is ANQGSEA. Findings of the study overall: Some segments of the V type, notably TRBV6-2 and TRBV6-3, were excluded as indistinguishable. A later analysis associated some 16,000 TCR beta sequences with HLA alleles at a 0.05 false discovery rate. Productive rates of about 90% or about 30% were seen for most TCR beta V segments in an earlier analysis. The authors enumerated over 150 TCR beta chains as linked to cytomegalovirus.

The study ran its PCR with 60 Vbeta and 13 Jbeta primers. Profiling relied on immunoSEQ multiplex PCR, and the TCRdb table lists in-frame clones only, not all of them. Of 87,000 or so clones listed, 7.6% are singletons. In this sample, this clone turned up a few times. No antigen is known for it. The source of this sequence is a man over 45 in good health and CMV-seronegative. Sequenced sample: PBMCs. The genes are TRBV29-1 and TRBJ2-7; 7 positions agree with TRBD1. The CDR3 reads CSVRDSHYEQYF. The CDR3 region has the DNA TGCAGCGTCCGGGACAGCCACTACGAGCAGTACTTC.